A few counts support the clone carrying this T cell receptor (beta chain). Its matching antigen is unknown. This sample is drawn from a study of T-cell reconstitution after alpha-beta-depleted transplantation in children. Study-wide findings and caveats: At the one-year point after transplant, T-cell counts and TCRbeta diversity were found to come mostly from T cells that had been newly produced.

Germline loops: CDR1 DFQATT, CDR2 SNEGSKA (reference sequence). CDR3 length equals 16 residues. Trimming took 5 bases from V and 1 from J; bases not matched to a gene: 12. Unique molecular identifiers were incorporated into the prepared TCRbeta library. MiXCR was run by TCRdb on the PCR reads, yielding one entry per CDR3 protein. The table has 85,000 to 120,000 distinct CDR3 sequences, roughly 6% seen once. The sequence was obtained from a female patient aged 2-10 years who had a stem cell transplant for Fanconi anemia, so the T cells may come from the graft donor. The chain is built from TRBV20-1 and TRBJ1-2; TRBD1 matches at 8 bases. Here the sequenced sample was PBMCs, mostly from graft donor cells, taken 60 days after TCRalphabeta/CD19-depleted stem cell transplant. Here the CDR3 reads CSAGGTGDALNYGYTF. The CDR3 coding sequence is TGCAGTGCTGGAGGGACAGGAGACGCTCTTAACTATGGCTACACCTTC.